What follows is one TCR beta chain and its context. The target antigen is unknown. This sample was included in a study of spatial heterogeneity in lung cancer. Study-wide context: Alpha-chain sequences were detected in numbers that were consistently lower than beta-chain sequences. Study results and limitations: Resection blood, more than follow-up blood, showed ubiquitous expanded tumor TCRs.

Time point indicated: sample taken at primary tumor resection. Unsorted samples of tumor, nontumor lung or frozen PBMC had their whole RNA sequenced. Using its own MiXCR run on the 5' RACE reads, TCRdb lists one record per CDR3 protein. The data contain under 100,000 distinct CDR3 sequences, 7.5% to 10% of them singletons. CDR3 length: 14 amino acids. The ends were cut back, 6 bases at V and 0 bases at J, with 12 bases in the middle. Germline V lookup: CDR1 SEHNR, CDR2 FQNEAQ (reference sequence). The sequence was obtained from a male donor with early-stage non-small cell lung cancer. The V gene is TRBV7-9, the J gene TRBJ2-7; the D is unclear. The sample consisted of PBMCs, taken at surgery. CDR3 protein: CASRPDGSSYEQYF. In DNA, the CDR3 is TGTGCCAGCAGGCCAGACGGCAGCTCCTACGAGCAGTACTTC.